The 3 T cell receptor beta chains below all came from one sample that was sequenced in a study of tumor and adjacent non-tumor tissue in lung cancer. RNA was extracted from bulk tissue without any cell sorting. Three rounds of nested PCR, following a modified ARM-PCR protocol, produced the TCRbeta library. Via MiXCR, TCRdb re-called the multiplex PCR reads, giving one row per CDR3 protein. The sample lists 90,000 to 130,000 distinct CDR3 sequences; 84% were seen once. Sequenced material: lung tumor tissue. The source is a man between 65 and 85 years old with non-small cell lung cancer.

In its sample, this clonotype was seen many times. A much larger clonotype is one base distant, so this may be a read error. The chain carries TRBV6-1 and TRBJ2-7; 7 bases agree with TRBD1. This CDR3 has 15 residues. CDR1 is MNHNS and CDR2 is SASEGT in the germline V gene. The CDR3 DNA sequence: TGTGCCAGCGGTGATCTCGGGACAGCGACCTACGAGCAGTACTTC. Encoded protein: CASGDLGTATYEQYF.

This clonotype was counted once. The junction departs from germline at one end; a sequencing error may be responsible. CDR3 amino acids: CASILEGLDQEIQYF. The DNA of the CDR3 is TGTGCCAGCATCTTAGAAGGTCTGGACCAAGAGATCCAGTACTTC. The chain uses TRBV11-2 and TRBJ2-5; D remains unclear. This CDR3 region has 15 residues. Germline CDR1 is SGHAT and CDR2 is FQNNGV.

The table lists this clonotype with a few counts. Mismatch with germline at one junction end may stem from a read error. The CDR3 loop reads CANSPTGTNILYGYTF. In DNA, the CDR3 is TGTGCCAACAGCCCTACCGGGACAAATATCCTCTATGGCTACACCTTC. This chain uses TRBV4-2 with TRBJ1-2; D might be TRBD1 (6 bases). The CDR3 sequence is 16 residues long. CDR1 and CDR2 from the germline V gene are LGHNA and YNFKEQ.